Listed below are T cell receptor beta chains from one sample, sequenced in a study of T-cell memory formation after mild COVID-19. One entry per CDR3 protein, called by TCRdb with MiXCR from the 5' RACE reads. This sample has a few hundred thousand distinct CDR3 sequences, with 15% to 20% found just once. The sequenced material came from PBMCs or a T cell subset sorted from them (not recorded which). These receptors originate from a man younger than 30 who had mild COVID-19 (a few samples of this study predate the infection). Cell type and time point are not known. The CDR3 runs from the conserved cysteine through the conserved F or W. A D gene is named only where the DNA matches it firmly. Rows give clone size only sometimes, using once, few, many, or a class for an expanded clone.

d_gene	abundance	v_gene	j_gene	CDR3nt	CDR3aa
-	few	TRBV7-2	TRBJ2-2	TGTGCCAGCAGCCTGCACGGACGGAAGAACACCGGGGAGCTGTTTTTT	CASSLHGRKNTGELFF
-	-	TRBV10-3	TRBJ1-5	TGTGCCATCAGTGAGTCGAGTCAGCCCCAGCATTTT	CAISESSQPQHF
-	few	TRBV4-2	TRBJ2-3	TGTGCCAGCAGACTGGCGGATCTAGGCGATACGCAGTATTTT	CASRLADLGDTQYF
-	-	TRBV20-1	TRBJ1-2	TGCAGTGCTAGATTCGGAGGGGTGGATGGCTACACCTTC	CSARFGGVDGYTF
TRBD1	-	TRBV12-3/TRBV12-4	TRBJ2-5	TGTGCCAGCAGTATTGGACAGGGGGCAGAGGAGACCCAGTACTTC	CASSIGQGAEETQYF
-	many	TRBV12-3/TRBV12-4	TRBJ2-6	TGTGCCAGCAGTTTGCAGGGGTTCTTCTCTGGGGCCAACGTCCTGACTTTC	CASSLQGFFSGANVLTF
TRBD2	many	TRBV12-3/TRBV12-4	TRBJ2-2	TGTGCCAGCAGCTTAGCCCTAGCGGGGGTTACCGGGGAGCTGTTTTTT	CASSLALAGVTGELFF
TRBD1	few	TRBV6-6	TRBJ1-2	TGTGCCAGCAGATACCCGGGACAGGGGACGGAAAACTATGGCTACACCTTC	CASRYPGQGTENYGYTF
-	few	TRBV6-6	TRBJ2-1	TGTGCCAGCAGTTACCCGAGGGAATCCGGCGATGAGCAGTTCTTC	CASSYPRESGDEQFF
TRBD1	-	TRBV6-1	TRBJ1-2	TGTGCCAGCAGTGAGGGACAGGGGCTAAGAGGCTACACCTTC	CASSEGQGLRGYTF
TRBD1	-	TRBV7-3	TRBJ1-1	TGTGCCAGCAGCTTAAAGGGACAGGGGGCGAGGGCCACTGAAGCTTTCTTT	CASSLKGQGARATEAFF
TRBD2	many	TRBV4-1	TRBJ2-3	TGCGCCAGCAGCCAAGGGGTAGCGGGGGGTGATACGCAGTATTTT	CASSQGVAGGDTQYF
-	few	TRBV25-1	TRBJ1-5	TGTGCCAGCAGTGAAAAAGCGGATAGCAATCAGCCCCAGCATTTT	CASSEKADSNQPQHF
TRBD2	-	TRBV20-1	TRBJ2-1	TGCAGTGCTAGAGTGGCGGGGGGGCGGAATGAGCAGTTCTTC	CSARVAGGRNEQFF
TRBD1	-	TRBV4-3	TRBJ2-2	TGCGCCAGCAGCCCAACCCAGGGGGCGGATGTCGGGGAGCTGTTTTTT	CASSPTQGADVGELFF
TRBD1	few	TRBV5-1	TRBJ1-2	TGCGCCAGCAGCAAAGGACAGGTCCGAAATTATGGCTACACCTTC	CASSKGQVRNYGYTF
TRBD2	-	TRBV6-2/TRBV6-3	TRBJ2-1	TGTGCCAGCAGTTACGCGCTAGCGGGGGGAAGCTCCTACAATGAGCAGTTCTTC	CASSYALAGGSSYNEQFF
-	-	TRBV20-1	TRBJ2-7	TGCAGTGCCCACTCCACGGACGGAGTCTCCTACGAGCAGTACTTC	CSAHSTDGVSYEQYF
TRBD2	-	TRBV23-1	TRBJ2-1	TGCGCCAGCAGTCGTGACGAGCGGGGTAGCTCCTACAATGAGCAGTTCTTC	CASSRDERGSSYNEQFF
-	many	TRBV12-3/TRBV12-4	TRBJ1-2	TGTGCCAGCAGTCGGACTTTCGACCACTATGGCTACACCTTC	CASSRTFDHYGYTF
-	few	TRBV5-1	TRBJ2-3	TGCGCCAGCGGACCCCAAGGGGCGAGCACAGATACGCAGTATTTT	CASGPQGASTDTQYF